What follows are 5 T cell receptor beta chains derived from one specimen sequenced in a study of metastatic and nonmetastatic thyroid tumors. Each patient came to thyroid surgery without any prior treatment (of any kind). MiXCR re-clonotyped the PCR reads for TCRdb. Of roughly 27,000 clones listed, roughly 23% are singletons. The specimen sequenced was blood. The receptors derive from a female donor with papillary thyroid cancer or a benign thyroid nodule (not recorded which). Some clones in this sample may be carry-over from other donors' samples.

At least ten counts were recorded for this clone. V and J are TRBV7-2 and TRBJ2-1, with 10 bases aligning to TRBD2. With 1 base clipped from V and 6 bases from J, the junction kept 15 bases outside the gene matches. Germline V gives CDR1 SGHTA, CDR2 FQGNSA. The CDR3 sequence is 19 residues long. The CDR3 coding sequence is TGTGCCAGCAGCTTAGGGCTAGCGGGAGCCAACCGTCCCGGCAATGAGCAGTTCTTC. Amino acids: CASSLGLAGANRPGNEQFF.

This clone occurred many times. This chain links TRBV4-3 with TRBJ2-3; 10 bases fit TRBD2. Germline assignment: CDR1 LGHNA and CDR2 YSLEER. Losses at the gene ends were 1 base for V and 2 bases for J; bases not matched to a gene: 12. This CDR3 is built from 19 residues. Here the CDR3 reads CASSQVLSGRQKTTDTQYF. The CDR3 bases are TGCGCCAGCAGCCAAGTTCTTAGCGGGAGGCAAAAGACCACAGATACGCAGTATTTT.

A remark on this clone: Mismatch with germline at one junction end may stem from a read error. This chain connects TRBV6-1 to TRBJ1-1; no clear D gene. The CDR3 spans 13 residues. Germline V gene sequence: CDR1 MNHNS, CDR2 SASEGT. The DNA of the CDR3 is TGTGCCAGCAGCCAGGACCCCAACACTGAAGATTTCTTT. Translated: CASSQDPNTEDFF.

CDR3 residues: CSASGSRGHSYEQYF. As DNA, the CDR3 is TGCAGTGCTAGTGGTTCCCGCGGCCACTCCTACGAGCAGTACTTC. The rearrangement uses TRBV20-1 and TRBJ2-7; D unclear. Looked up from germline, CDR1 is DFQATT and CDR2 is SNEGSKA (reference sequence). The CDR3 length is 15 residues. V was trimmed by 3 bases and J by 0 bases, leaving 15 bases between them.

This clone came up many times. This CDR3 is CASSPQTGLHTEAFF. CDR3 sequence (DNA): TGTGCCAGCAGCCCTCAGACAGGGCTGCACACTGAAGCTTTCTTT. The rearrangement uses TRBV7-2 and TRBJ1-1, with 7 bases matching TRBD1. V was clipped by 5 bases and J by 3 bases; unmatched bases: 9. The CDR3 covers 15 residues. The germline V gene has CDR1 SGHTA and CDR2 FQGNSA.